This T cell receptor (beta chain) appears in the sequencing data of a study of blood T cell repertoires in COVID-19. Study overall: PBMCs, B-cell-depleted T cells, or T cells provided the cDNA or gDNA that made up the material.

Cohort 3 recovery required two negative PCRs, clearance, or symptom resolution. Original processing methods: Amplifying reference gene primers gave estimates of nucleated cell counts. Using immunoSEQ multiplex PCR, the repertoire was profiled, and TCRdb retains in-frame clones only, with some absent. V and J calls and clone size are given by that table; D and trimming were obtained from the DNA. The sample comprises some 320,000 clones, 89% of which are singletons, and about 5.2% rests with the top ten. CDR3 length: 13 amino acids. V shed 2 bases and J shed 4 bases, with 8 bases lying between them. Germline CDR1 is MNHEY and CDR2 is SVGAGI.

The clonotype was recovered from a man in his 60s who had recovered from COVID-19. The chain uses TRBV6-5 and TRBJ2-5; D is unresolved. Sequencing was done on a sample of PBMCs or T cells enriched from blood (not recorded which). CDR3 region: CASSYGGLETQYF. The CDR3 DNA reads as TGTGCCAGCAGTTACGGCGGCTTAGAGACCCAGTACTTC.